This section outlines one T cell receptor beta chain sequence together with its context. This entry comes from a study of blood T cell repertoires in COVID-19. The CDR3 consists of 13 residues. Germline V gives CDR1 SGHRS, CDR2 YFSETQ. With V trimmed by 4 bases and J by 1 base, 2 bases remained unmatched. The table came from immunoSEQ multiplex PCR; TCRdb's copy has only in-frame clones and leaves some out. The sample includes tens of thousands of clones, about 80% of them seen just once. V and J are TRBV5-1 and TRBJ2-7; TRBD2 matches 7 bases. The specimen was peripheral blood. The receptor's source is a man aged 65 to 85 with acute or convalescent COVID-19. The CDR3 coding sequence is TGCGCCAGCAGCAGGGAGGGATCCTACGAGCAGTACTTC. It is translated as CASSREGSYEQYF. Variable domain in full (rest from reference TRBV5-1 and TRBJ2-7): KAGVTQTPRYLIKTRGQQVTLSCSPISGHRSVSWYQQTPGQGLQFLFEYFSETQRNKGNFPGRFSGRQFSNSRSEMNVSTLELGDSALYLCASSREGSYEQYFGPGTRLTVT.